One sample yielded the 29 T cell receptor beta chains listed below, sequenced in a study of blood T cell repertoires in COVID-19. Sequencing was performed with immunoSEQ multiplex PCR; in TCRdb, only in-frame clones are kept and a portion is missing. Of some 45,000 clones in the sample, roughly three quarters were seen once. Sequencing was carried out using peripheral blood. All receptors come from a man between 70 and 80 years old with active or convalescent COVID-19.

This chain joins TRBV3-1 (or the pseudogene TRBV3-2) and TRBJ1-1; no reliable D call. Germline CDR1 reads LGHDT; CDR2 reads YNNKEL (reference sequence). V lost 1 base to trimming and J lost 6 bases, with 3 bases between them. This CDR3 spans 11 amino acids. The CDR3 region is CASSQAAEAFF. In DNA form, the CDR3 reads TGTGCCAGCAGCCAAGCGGCTGAAGCTTTCTTT.

This chain connects TRBV28 to TRBJ1-2, with a weak D call TRBD1 (6 bases). V lost 7 bases, J lost 2 bases, and 14 bases lay in between. This CDR3 contains 14 residues. Germline loops: CDR1 MDHEN, CDR2 SYDVKM. The CDR3 loop is CASTPQTGNYGYTF. The DNA for the CDR3 is TGTGCCAGCACCCCCCAGACAGGCAACTATGGCTACACCTTC.

The V gene is TRBV5-4, the J gene TRBJ1-2; D unclear. This CDR3 is 16 amino acids long. V lost 0 bases and J 2 bases, leaving 14 bases between the germline ends. Germline V CDR1 and CDR2: SGHNT, YYREEE (reference sequence). The CDR3 sequence: CASSLEVGQHNYGYTF. The CDR3 DNA reads as TGTGCCAGCAGCTTGGAGGTTGGGCAGCACAACTATGGCTACACCTTC. The full variable domain, its missing parts supplied by reference TRBV5-4 and TRBJ1-2, is ETGVTQSPTHLIKTRGQQVTLRCSSQSGHNTVSWYQQALGQGPQFIFQYYREEENGRGNFPPRFSGLQFPNYSSELNVNALELDDSALYLCASSLEVGQHNYGYTFGSGTRLTVV.

The V and J genes are TRBV30 and TRBJ1-1; D is perhaps TRBD1 (5 bases). This CDR3 is built from 12 residues. Deletions cut 3 bases from V and 4 bases from J, with 9 bases between. Germline CDR1 and CDR2: GTSNPN and SVGIG (reference sequence). DNA for the CDR3: TGTGCCTGGAGACAGGTGGGCACTGAAGCTTTCTTT. Encoded protein: CAWRQVGTEAFF. The variable domain in full, with the rest retrieved from reference TRBV30 and TRBJ1-1, is SQTIHQWPATLVQPVGSPLSLECTVEGTSNPNLYWYRQAAGRGLQLLFYSVGIGQISSEVPQNLSASRPQDRQFILSSKKLLLSDSGFYLCAWRQVGTEAFFGQGTRLTVV.

The chain uses TRBV7-8 and TRBJ2-3; no clear D gene. CDR1 and CDR2 from the germline V gene are SGHVS and FQNEAQ. This CDR3 is 11 amino acids long. Trimming took off 2 bases at V and 5 bases at J, with 2 bases between the two ends. CDR3 nucleotides: TGTGCCAGCAGCTTACTAGATACGCAGTATTTT. This encodes CASSLLDTQYF.

The chain combines TRBV4-2 with TRBJ1-5; D remains ambiguous. CDR1 and CDR2 from the germline V gene are LGHNA and YNFKEQ. V lost 1 base, J lost 16 bases, and 17 bases lay in between. This CDR3 region has 13 residues. As DNA, the CDR3 is TGTGCCAGCAGCCAAGGAGAGGCGACGGGATATCATTTT. Translating gives CASSQGEATGYHF.

V usage is TRBV2 and J usage is TRBJ2-2; D might be TRBD2 (5 bases). Trimming took off 4 bases at V and 4 bases at J, with 16 bases between the two ends. Germline V gene data show CDR1 as SNHLY and CDR2 as FYNNEI. The CDR3 runs to 16 residues. CDR3 sequence (DNA): TGTGCCAGCAGTGGGGAATCTGGAGGAATCACCGGGGAGCTGTTTTTT. This gives the protein CASSGESGGITGELFF.

The chain links TRBV7-3 to TRBJ2-1, with a weak D call TRBD1 (6 bases). This CDR3 is 15 amino acids long. The germline V and J ends were trimmed by 5 bases and 4 bases, with 15 bases remaining between them. CDR1 and CDR2 (germline): SGHTA, FQGTGA. The CDR3, as DNA: TGTGCCAGCAGCACCGGTACAGGGCCTTACAATGAGCAGTTCTTC. Translation gives CASSTGTGPYNEQFF.

The genes are TRBV29-1 and TRBJ1-5; possible D gene TRBD1, 6 bases. The germline V gene has CDR1 SQVTM and CDR2 ANQGSEA. Trimming took 4 bases from V and 1 from J, leaving 8 bases between them. The CDR3 covers 13 residues. This CDR3 reads CSVARGSNQPQHF. The CDR3 coding sequence is TGCAGCGTTGCCAGGGGAAGCAATCAGCCCCAGCATTTT.

This rearrangement joins TRBV14 to TRBJ1-4, with 8 bases that match TRBD1. The ends lost 4 bases at V and 7 bases at J; junction bases unmatched: 5. CDR1 is SGHDN, CDR2 FVKESK, per germline. The CDR3 length is 14 residues. As DNA, the CDR3 is TGTGCCAGCAGCCCGGGGACAGGAAGTGAAAAACTGTTTTTT. Protein sequence: CASSPGTGSEKLFF. Full variable domain (outside the CDR3, taken from reference TRBV14 and TRBJ1-4): EAGVTQFPSHSVIEKGQTVTLRCDPISGHDNLYWYRRVMGKEIKFLLHFVKESKQDESGMPNNRFLAERTGGTYSTLKVQPAELEDSGVYFCASSPGTGSEKLFFGSGTQLSVL.

This clone was seen a handful of times. This chain uses TRBV28 with TRBJ1-2, with D perhaps matching TRBD1 (5 bases). From germline, CDR1 is MDHEN and CDR2 SYDVKM. Trimming cost V 10 bases and J 5 bases, with 17 bases left between them. The CDR3 is made up of 13 amino acids. The CDR3 is CANRPGKGYGYTF. The CDR3, as DNA: TGTGCCAACAGGCCAGGGAAAGGGTATGGCTACACCTTC.

This clone appeared once. The rearrangement links TRBV4-1 to TRBJ2-3; D call uncertain. This CDR3 comprises 15 residues. Trimming shortened V by 4 bases and J by 0 bases, and 11 bases separated the two germline ends. Germline CDR1 and CDR2: MGHRA and YSYEKL. CDR3 protein: CASSPPGTSTDTQYF. DNA for the CDR3: TGCGCCAGCAGCCCCCCGGGTACAAGCACAGATACGCAGTATTTT.

The chain couples TRBV7-2 to TRBJ2-5; 8 bases match TRBD2. The ends lost 1 base at V and 6 bases at J; junction bases unmatched: 7. CDR3 length equals 15 residues. From germline, CDR1 is SGHTA and CDR2 FQGNSA. CDR3 loop: CASSLDGGAGKTQYF. CDR3 coding DNA: TGTGCCAGCAGCTTAGACGGGGGGGCCGGAAAGACCCAGTACTTC. Complete variable domain (other parts from reference TRBV7-2 and TRBJ2-5): GAGVSQSPSNKVTEKGKDVELRCDPISGHTALYWYRQSLGQGLEFLIYFQGNSAPDKSGLPSDRFSAERTGGSVSTLTIQRTQQEDSAVYLCASSLDGGAGKTQYFGPGTRLLVL.

This chain joins TRBV7-6 and TRBJ2-1; TRBD2 agrees at 9 bases. The CDR3 consists of 15 residues. Trimming removed 5 bases from V and 8 bases from J; junction bases left unmatched: 10. CDR1 is SGHVS, CDR2 FNYEAQ, per germline. CDR3: CASSPRGGIGDEQFF. In DNA form, the CDR3 reads TGTGCCAGCAGCCCGCGGGGGGGCATAGGCGATGAGCAGTTCTTC.

This chain links TRBV10-3 with TRBJ2-1; 9 bases are a match to TRBD1. CDR1 and CDR2 (germline): ENHRY, SYGVKD. The V and J ends lost 6 bases and 3 bases, in that order; junction bases with no gene match: 6. The CDR3 runs 15 residues. CDR3 bases: TGTGCCATCAGGGAGGGACAGGGTGGCTACAATGAGCAGTTCTTC. Translating gives CAIREGQGGYNEQFF.

This clone showed up just a few times. The chain recombines TRBV5-1 with TRBJ2-1; no firm D call. Germline CDR1 reads SGHRS; CDR2 reads YFSETQ. Deletions cut 0 bases from V and 5 bases from J, with 15 bases between. The CDR3 runs 16 residues. CDR3 bases: TGCGCCAGCAGCTTGGGAACCCTCGGGTGGAACAATGAGCAGTTCTTC. Its translation is CASSLGTLGWNNEQFF.

The V gene is TRBV29-1, the J gene TRBJ2-7, with TRBD1 as a possible D gene (5 bases). Germline loops: CDR1 SQVTM, CDR2 ANQGSEA. V was shortened by 6 bases and J by 3 bases, with 9 bases between the two germline ends. The CDR3 runs 11 residues. CDR3 residues: CSVGEGYEQYF. The CDR3 DNA follows: TGCAGCGTAGGGGAAGGCTACGAGCAGTACTTC.

This chain joins TRBV2 and TRBJ1-5; no clear D gene. This CDR3 has 13 amino acids. In germline, CDR1 is SNHLY, CDR2 FYNNEI. The V end was cut by 9 bases, the J end by 0 bases, with 9 bases between. As DNA, the CDR3 is TGTGCCAGTCATCCGGGTAGCAATCAGCCCCAGCATTTT. Translating it yields CASHPGSNQPQHF. Based on the CDR3 plus reference TRBV2 and TRBJ1-5, the full variable domain is EPEVTQTPSHQVTQMGQEVILRCVPISNHLYFYWYRQILGQKVEFLVSFYNNEISEKSEIFDDQFSVERPDGSNFTLKIRSTKLEDSAMYFCASHPGSNQPQHFGDGTRLSIL.

The CDR3: CASSGAGGLYNSPLHF. CDR3 nucleotides: TGTGCCAGCAGCGGGGCGGGGGGCCTCTATAATTCACCCCTCCACTTT. The chain uses TRBV7-2 and TRBJ1-6, with D perhaps TRBD1 (6 bases). The V gene's germline CDR1 is SGHTA and CDR2 FQGNSA. The CDR3 consists of 16 residues. Trimming pared 5 bases from V and 3 bases from J, leaving 14 bases between.

CDR3: CASSLTGNSGNTIYF. The CDR3 DNA is TGTGCCAGCAGCTTGACAGGGAACTCTGGAAACACCATATATTTT. This chain uses TRBV5-6 with TRBJ1-3, with a tentative D call TRBD1 (6 bases). The CDR3 is 15 residues long. Germline loops: CDR1 SGHDT, CDR2 YYEEEE. Trimming shortened V by 1 base and J by 0 bases, and 8 bases separated the two germline ends. The full variable domain, rest sourced from reference TRBV5-6 and TRBJ1-3, is DAGVTQSPTHLIKTRGQQVTLRCSPKSGHDTVSWYQQALGQGPQFIFQYYEEEERQRGNFPDRFSGHQFPNYSSELNVNALLLGDSALYLCASSLTGNSGNTIYFGEGSWLTVV.

The chain carries TRBV12-3 or TRBV12-4 and TRBJ2-7; 8 positions match TRBD1. This CDR3 spans 13 amino acids. V was pared by 8 bases and J by 2 bases, with 5 bases of the junction left unmatched. CDR3 sequence: CASSDRATYEQYF. In DNA form, the CDR3 reads TGTGCCAGCTCGGACAGGGCTACCTACGAGCAGTACTTC.

This chain uses TRBV28 with TRBJ2-2; 11 bases agree with TRBD1. The V gene end was trimmed by 5 bases and the J gene end by 6 bases; junction bases not matched to a gene: 5. This CDR3 spans 15 amino acids. The germline V gene has CDR1 MDHEN and CDR2 SYDVKM. DNA of the CDR3: TGTGCCAGCAGTGACCCGGGACAGGGGGCCGGGGAGCTGTTTTTT. Translating it yields CASSDPGQGAGELFF.

V gene TRBV7-9 combines with J gene TRBJ1-5; 9 nucleotides align to TRBD1. Unmatched junction bases numbered 2, after V lost 4 bases and J lost 4 bases. The CDR3 contains 14 residues. Germline lookup yields CDR1 SEHNR and CDR2 FQNEAQ (reference sequence). CDR3 bases: TGTGCCAGCAGCTCGACAGGGGGGAATCAGCCCCAGCATTTT. The encoded protein is CASSSTGGNQPQHF.

The V gene is TRBV11-2, the J gene TRBJ1-2; 9 nucleotides match TRBD1. V shed 1 base and J 7 bases; nucleotides not matched to a gene: 7. This CDR3 has 15 residues. The germline V gene has CDR1 SGHAT and CDR2 FQNNGV. The CDR3 DNA reads as TGTGCCAGCAGCTTAGTCTCGGGACAGGGAGGTGGCTACACCTTC. Translated, it gives CASSLVSGQGGGYTF.

This chain's CDR3 is CASSFPPPGDNSPLHF. In DNA form, the CDR3 reads TGTGCCAGCAGTTTCCCCCCCCCGGGGGATAATTCACCCCTCCACTTT. The chain employs TRBV28 and TRBJ1-6, with D perhaps matching TRBD1 (5 bases). V lost 3 bases to trimming and J lost 5 bases, with 14 bases between them. Germline CDR1 reads MDHEN; CDR2 reads SYDVKM. This CDR3 is built from 16 residues.

Sample share makes this clone medium-sized. This chain connects TRBV19 to TRBJ1-4, with unresolved D. Germline-derived CDR1 and CDR2 are LNHDA and SQIVND (reference sequence). The length of the CDR3 is 15 residues. V lost 5 bases and J 5 bases, leaving 15 bases between the germline ends. CDR3 residues: CASSPEDFLNEKLFF. The DNA of the CDR3 is TGTGCCAGTAGTCCCGAGGACTTTCTAAATGAAAAACTGTTTTTT. The full variable domain, completed using reference TRBV19 and TRBJ1-4, is DGGITQSPKYLFRKEGQNVTLSCEQNLNHDAMYWYRQDPGQGLRLIYYSQIVNDFQKGDIAEGYSVSREKKESFPLTVTSAQKNPTAFYLCASSPEDFLNEKLFFGSGTQLSVL.

The chain is built from TRBV5-6 and TRBJ1-1; D remains unclear. Per germline, CDR1 SGHDT and CDR2 YYEEEE. V lost 0 bases and J lost 10, with 10 bases in between. This CDR3 contains 12 residues. The DNA of the CDR3 is TGTGCCAGCAGCTTGGTGGAGGGTTCAGCTTTCTTT. As protein: CASSLVEGSAFF.

In DNA, the CDR3 is TGTGCCACCGCGGTAAGGCCTTATGGCTACACCTTC. This gives the protein CATAVRPYGYTF. The chain recombines TRBV2 with TRBJ1-2; D gene unclear. Trimming took off 10 bases at V and 5 bases at J, with 14 bases between the two ends. Germline values: CDR1 SNHLY, CDR2 FYNNEI. CDR3 length: 12 residues.

The J gene is TRBJ2-2, the V gene TRBV2; D gene ambiguous. The V end lost 4 bases, the J end lost 1 base, and 10 bases lay between the germline ends. CDR1 SNHLY and CDR2 FYNNEI come from the germline V gene. The CDR3 has 15 residues. CDR3 region: CASSVSRLNTGELFF. The DNA for the CDR3 is TGTGCCAGCAGTGTTAGTCGTTTGAACACCGGGGAGCTGTTTTTT.